This T cell receptor beta chain was found in a study of T-cell reconstitution after alpha-beta-depleted transplantation in children. Points from the study as a whole: Reportedly, roughly two months post-transplant, alpha-beta T cells arose from several hundred expanded graft clones. Hyperexpanded clones declined; after one year, newly produced T cells mostly supplied diversity. Some patients showed high day-60 TCRbeta diversity, which derived from surviving recipient T cells and thymic progenitors.

The CDR3 has 15 amino acids. Germline assignment: CDR1 SGDLS and CDR2 YYNGEE. With 5 bases clipped from V and 7 bases from J, the junction kept 10 bases outside the gene matches. Unique molecular identifiers were used in preparing the TCRbeta library. Each CDR3 protein gets one entry after TCRdb re-called the PCR reads with MiXCR. The sample records 450,000 to 600,000 distinct CDR3 sequences, around 13% being singletons. Comment on this clonotype: What it recognizes is unknown.

The chain carries TRBV9 and TRBJ2-2, with 8 bases lining up with TRBD1. The material sequenced was PBMCs, mostly from graft donor cells, taken 360 days after TCRalphabeta/CD19-depleted stem cell transplant. This clonotype was sampled from a male patient under 18 who had a stem cell transplant for acute myeloid leukemia, so the T cells may come from the graft donor. CDR3 sequence (DNA): TGTGCCAGCAGTTCCTGGACAGGGAGGAGCGGGGAGCTGTTTTTT. Protein product: CASSSWTGRSGELFF.